This T cell receptor (beta chain) is from a study of blood T cell repertoires in COVID-19. Study-wide context: The samples span acute and convalescent COVID-19 from the United States, Italy and Spain.

This CDR3 comprises 17 residues. J gave up 5 bases and V 5 bases, and 11 bases lay outside the gene matches. Germline CDR1 LNHDA, CDR2 SQIVND (reference sequence). Data came from immunoSEQ multiplex PCR; TCRdb stores just in-frame clones and leaves some out. The sample holds under 110,000 clones; roughly four fifths are singletons and the top ten take roughly 13%. This receptor was obtained from a woman aged 55-70 years with acute or convalescent COVID-19. The rearrangement links TRBV19 to TRBJ2-1; 11 positions match TRBD2. Source material: peripheral blood. The CDR3 coding sequence is TGTGCCAGTAGTCCCGTCCCACTAGCGGGAGTAGACAATGAGCAGTTCTTC. It translates to CASSPVPLAGVDNEQFF. Looking up the rest from reference TRBV19 and TRBJ2-1 gives the full variable domain: DGGITQSPKYLFRKEGQNVTLSCEQNLNHDAMYWYRQDPGQGLRLIYYSQIVNDFQKGDIAEGYSVSREKKESFPLTVTSAQKNPTAFYLCASSPVPLAGVDNEQFFGPGTRLTVL.